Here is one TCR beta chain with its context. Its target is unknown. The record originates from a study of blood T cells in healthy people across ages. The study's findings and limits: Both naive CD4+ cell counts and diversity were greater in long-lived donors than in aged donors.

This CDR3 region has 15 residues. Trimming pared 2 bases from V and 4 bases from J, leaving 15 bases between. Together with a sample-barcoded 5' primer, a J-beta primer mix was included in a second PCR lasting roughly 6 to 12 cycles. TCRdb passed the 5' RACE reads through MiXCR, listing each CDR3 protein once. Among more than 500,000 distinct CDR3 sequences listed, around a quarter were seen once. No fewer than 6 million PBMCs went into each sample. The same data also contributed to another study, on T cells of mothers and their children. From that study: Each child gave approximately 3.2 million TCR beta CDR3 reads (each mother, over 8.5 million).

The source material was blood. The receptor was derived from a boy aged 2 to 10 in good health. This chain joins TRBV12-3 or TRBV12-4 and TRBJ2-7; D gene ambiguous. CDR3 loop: CASSLSTTAAYEQYF. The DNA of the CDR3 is TGTGCCAGCAGTTTAAGCACGACGGCTGCGTACGAGCAGTACTTC.